This TCR beta chain was sequenced in a study of blood T cell repertoires in COVID-19. At the level of the study: Samples came from the United States, Italy and Spain, spanning acute and convalescent COVID-19. Sources were T cells, B-cell-depleted T cells, or PBMCs; the material itself was cDNA or gDNA.

As handled by the study authors: Researchers report that nucleated cell counts were estimated from reference gene primer amplification. Using immunoSEQ multiplex PCR, the repertoire was profiled, and TCRdb retains in-frame clones only, with some absent. V and J calls and clone size come straight from that table; D and trimming were deduced from the DNA. Seen here are under 45,000 clones, 77% observed once, and the top ten hold about 26%. The CDR3 spans 15 residues. V trimming: 5 bases; J trimming: 4 bases; junction bases outside the gene matches: 9. Germline V gene data show CDR1 as SGHDT and CDR2 as YYEEEE.

J is TRBJ1-5 and V is TRBV5-6, with 7 bases fitting TRBD1. The receptor comes from a woman in her 70s with acute or convalescent COVID-19. Sequencing input: peripheral blood. In DNA form, the CDR3 reads TGTGCCAGCAGTTCGATGACAGGGTTAAATCAGCCCCAGCATTTT. Encoded protein: CASSSMTGLNQPQHF.